The present TCR beta chain was sequenced within a study of regulatory T cells in long-lasting Graves disease. Findings and limits, study-wide: Sharing of public clonotypes was greater in persistent patients (2,741) than in new patients (roughly 880). Newly diagnosed disease favored TRBV20-1 and TRBJ2-1 over persistent disease.

A few counts support this clonotype. What it recognizes is unknown. Trimming cost V 5 bases and J 8 bases; bases outside gene matches: 11. The CDR3 totals 14 residues. Germline loops: CDR1 SGHTA, CDR2 FQGNSA. Arm-PCR of CDR3 regions with iRepertoire HTBI primers generated TCR beta libraries. TCRdb re-derived calls from the multiplex PCR reads in MiXCR, one entry per CDR3 protein. The sample has around 400,000 distinct CDR3 sequences, 10% to 15% seen once; the top ten hold under 20%. Time point denoted: newly diagnosed GD, antithyroid drugs for less than 3 months. Isolated PBMC RNA provided the starting material for the TCR library. Another study also made use of these data, one on T cells in Graves' hyperthyroidism and ophthalmopathy. According to that study: Researchers barred patients who had uncontrolled infection, other autoimmune disease, pregnancy or lactation.

The chain couples TRBV7-2 to TRBJ1-2, with 7 bases that match TRBD1. This TCR was sampled from a woman between 18 and 29 years old with Graves disease. Sequences were derived from peripheral blood mononuclear cells (PBMCs), sampled at new diagnosis, from a patient treated with antithyroid drugs. As DNA, the CDR3 is TGTGCCAGCAGCCCAGGACAGGCCTCAGGGGGCTACACCTTC. This sequence encodes CASSPGQASGGYTF.